The rows below give T cell receptor beta chains drawn from one sample of a study of prognosis after radiotherapy for stage I lung cancer. MiXCR was run by TCRdb on the multiplex PCR reads, yielding one entry per CDR3 protein. The repertoire consists of 15,000 to 20,000 distinct CDR3 sequences, with about a quarter occurring once and the leading ten covering 22%. Material: PBMCs, obtained before or after stereotactic body radiation therapy (not recorded which). The receptors come from a donor at least 50 years old with non-small cell lung cancer. CDR3s include the opening cysteine and the closing phenylalanine or tryptophan. Each record gives: D gene, V gene, J gene, clone size, CDR3 DNA, CDR3 protein. The D gene is left open where the match is weak. For some rows the clone size is stated as once, few or many, or as a class when expanded; others skip it.

TRBD2	TRBV6-2/TRBV6-3	TRBJ2-1	many	TGTGCCAGCAGTCGACTAGCGGGAGTGTTCAATGAGCAGTTCTTC	CASSRLAGVFNEQFF
TRBD1	TRBV20-1	TRBJ1-6	many	TGCAGTGCGGGAGGGACAGGGGAGGGATCACCCCTCCACTTT	CSAGGTGEGSPLHF
TRBD1	TRBV7-9	TRBJ1-1	many	TGTGCCAGCAGCTTAGCGTCAGGGGGACCGACTGAAGCTTTCTTT	CASSLASGGPTEAFF
-	TRBV7-8	TRBJ2-7	many	TGTGCCAGCAGCTCCCCGCGCTACGAGCAGTACTTC	CASSSPRYEQYF
-	TRBV5-6	TRBJ2-7	many	TGTGCCAGCAGCTTGGACAACGGCTACGAGCAGTACTTC	CASSLDNGYEQYF
TRBD1	TRBV28	TRBJ2-5	many	TGTGCCAGCAGTTTATGGGACAGGACTGGAGAGACCCAGTACTTC	CASSLWDRTGETQYF
TRBD1	TRBV19	TRBJ1-5	many	TGTGCCAGTAGTAACAGGGGTTATAGCAATCAGCCCCAGCATTTT	CASSNRGYSNQPQHF
-	TRBV3-1	TRBJ2-5	many	TGTGCTAACCGACCGGGACATGCCGAAGAGCATGAAGAGACCCAGTACTTC	CANRPGHAEEHEETQYF
TRBD2	TRBV4-3	TRBJ2-7	many	TGCGCCAGCAGCCAAGGTCTCGGGACTAGCGCCTACGAGCAGTACTTC	CASSQGLGTSAYEQYF
TRBD1	TRBV4-1	TRBJ2-5	-	TGCGCCAGCAGCAAAGATGCCAGGGGGTCAGTAGAGACCCAGTACTTC	CASSKDARGSVETQYF
-	TRBV30	TRBJ2-7	many	TGTGCCTGGAACATACAGGGCGGGAGCTACGAGCAGTACTTC	CAWNIQGGSYEQYF
-	TRBV15	TRBJ1-2	many	TGTGCCACCAGCAGAACGCTTGGGGTGAGCTATGGCTACACCTTC	CATSRTLGVSYGYTF
-	TRBV3-1	TRBJ2-5	-	TGTGCCAGCAGCCAGAGAGGGCGGGGAGGGGGAGAGGAGACCCAGTACTTC	CASSQRGRGGGEETQYF
-	TRBV20-1	TRBJ2-3	many	TGCAGTGCTAGCCCGACCCGCTGGGCAGATACGCAGTATTTT	CSASPTRWADTQYF
TRBD1	TRBV3-1	TRBJ2-1	medium-sized	TGTGCCAGCAGCCGAGACAGGGATCCCTCCTACAATGAGCAGTTCTTC	CASSRDRDPSYNEQFF
TRBD1	TRBV28	TRBJ1-4	many	TGTGCCAGCACCCAAGGAAGCGGGAACAGGGGTAATGAAAAACTGTTTTTT	CASTQGSGNRGNEKLFF
-	TRBV20-1	TRBJ1-5	many	TGCAGTGCTGGATGGAGCCAGGGAGGACAGCCCCAGCATTTT	CSAGWSQGGQPQHF
-	TRBV12-5	TRBJ2-7	many	TGTGCTAGTGCTCCCCGACTAACAACCTACGAGCAGTACTTC	CASAPRLTTYEQYF
TRBD1	TRBV6-1	TRBJ2-2	-	TGTGCCAGCAGGGTCTCCCAAGCGGCGAACACAGGGGAGCAGTTTTTT	CASRVSQAANTGEQFF
-	TRBV20-1	TRBJ1-1	once	TGCAGTGCTAGAGAGGCGGACTGTGAACACTTAGCTTTCTTT	CSAREADCEHLAFF
TRBD1	TRBV10-3	TRBJ1-1	many	TGTGCCATCAGGGGGACAGGGTCGAACACTGAAGCTTTCTTT	CAIRGTGSNTEAFF
-	TRBV28	TRBJ2-2	many	TGTGCCAGCAGGCGTCCGGGACAAATACTCGCGAACACCGGGGAGCTGTTTTTT	CASRRPGQILANTGELFF
TRBD2	TRBV20-1	TRBJ2-5	many	TGCAGTGCTAGTGGGCCGGGACTAGCGGGGACGGAGACCCAGTACTTC	CSASGPGLAGTETQYF
TRBD1	TRBV11-2	TRBJ2-1	-	TGTGCCAGCAGCTCAGGACAGGGTTTACAATACAATGAGCAGTCCTTC	CASSSGQGLQYNEQSF
-	TRBV30	TRBJ2-2	many	TGTGCCTGGAGTGCTTCAGTAACCGGGGAGCTGTTTTTT	CAWSASVTGELFF
TRBD1	TRBV7-2	TRBJ2-5	-	TGTGCCAGCAGCACCTGGACAGGGGGCTGTCAAGAGACCCAGTACTTC	CASSTWTGGCQETQYF
-	TRBV4-1	TRBJ1-2	once	TGCGCCAGCAGCCAAGATCGTGGGGGCGTTGACGGCTACACCTTC	CASSQDRGGVDGYTF
-	TRBV28	TRBJ1-5	many	TGTGCCAGCACCTTTGGAGGGGGCAATCAGCCCCAGCATTTT	CASTFGGGNQPQHF
TRBD1	TRBV30	TRBJ1-1	many	TGTGCCTGGATCCCGAATGACAGGGTTGAAGCTTTCTTT	CAWIPNDRVEAFF
-	TRBV12-3/TRBV12-4	TRBJ2-1	many	TGTGCCAGCAGTTTCAGTTTCAGGCAGGACAATGAGCAGTTCTTC	CASSFSFRQDNEQFF
TRBD2	TRBV7-2	TRBJ2-1	many	TGTGCCAGCAGCTTTGCTAGCGGGAGTTACAATGAGCAGTTCTTC	CASSFASGSYNEQFF
TRBD2	TRBV6-1	TRBJ2-5	many	TGTGCCAGCAGTGCCATCAGCGGGACGCAAGAGACCCAGTACTTC	CASSAISGTQETQYF
-	TRBV10-3	TRBJ1-2	many	TGTGCCATCAGTGAGTCTGGGGTCCGTGGCTACACCTTC	CAISESGVRGYTF
TRBD2	TRBV6-2/TRBV6-3	TRBJ2-2	-	TGTGCCAGCAGTAACAAAGCGCCGGGACTAACGAACACCGGTGAGCTGTTTTTT	CASSNKAPGLTNTGELFF
-	TRBV4-3	TRBJ2-2	many	TGCGCCAGCAGCCAAGGGCCCGGATTCGCCGGGGAGCTGTTTTTT	CASSQGPGFAGELFF
-	TRBV9	TRBJ1-1	many	TGTGCCAGCAGCCCACCCGCCGGGGCGGGCGCTGAAGCTTTCTTT	CASSPPAGAGAEAFF
-	TRBV30	TRBJ2-3	medium-sized	TGTGCCTGGAGTGCGCCAGTTTCAGATACGCAGTATTTT	CAWSAPVSDTQYF
-	TRBV12-3/TRBV12-4	TRBJ1-2	many	TGTGCCAGCAGCCGAGGGAATGGCTACACCTTC	CASSRGNGYTF
-	TRBV6-5	TRBJ2-7	many	TGTGCCAGCAGTTTACGAGCGGGGACAAGTTACGAGCAGTACTTC	CASSLRAGTSYEQYF
TRBD2	TRBV6-9	TRBJ2-7	many	TGTGCCAGCAGTTCCCAGGCTAGCGGGAGGTACGAGCAGTACTTC	CASSSQASGRYEQYF
TRBD1	TRBV7-9	TRBJ1-1	once	TGTGCCAGCAGCTGTGCGGAAAGGGGGCACAGTGAAGCTTTCTTT	CASSCAERGHSEAFF
-	TRBV2	TRBJ1-4	many	TGTGCCAGCAGCCCAAATGAAAAACTGTTTTTT	CASSPNEKLFF
TRBD2	TRBV5-1	TRBJ2-3	medium-sized	TGCGCCAGCAGCCGCAGACTAGCGGGTTCAGATACGCAGTATTTT	CASSRRLAGSDTQYF
-	TRBV11-2	TRBJ2-3	-	TGTGCCAGTAGCAGAGGGGGGTGCACAGATACGCAGTATTTT	CASSRGGCTDTQYF
TRBD1	TRBV20-1	TRBJ1-2	many	TGCAGTGCTAGAAGGACAGGGGGCGACTATGGCTACACCTTC	CSARRTGGDYGYTF
TRBD2	TRBV7-9	TRBJ2-3	many	TGTGCCAGCAGCCCCCGACTAGCGGGAGTTGGCACAGATACGCAGTATTTT	CASSPRLAGVGTDTQYF
TRBD2	TRBV5-6	TRBJ2-1	many	TGTGCCCCTAGCGGGAGACCCTACAATGAGCAGTTCTTC	CAPSGRPYNEQFF
-	TRBV11-3	TRBJ2-3	once	TGTGCCAGCAGCTTATATCCCGGCACAGATACACAGTATTTT	CASSLYPGTDTQYF
TRBD2	TRBV6-2/TRBV6-3	TRBJ2-1	many	TGTGCCAGCAGTTACGGGACTAGCGCCAATGAGCAGTTCTTC	CASSYGTSANEQFF
TRBD1	TRBV5-1	TRBJ2-1	many	TGCGCCAGCAGAAGACAGGGTTTTAGTGAGCAGTTCTTC	CASRRQGFSEQFF
-	TRBV18	TRBJ2-7	many	TGTGCCAGCTCACCACAAGGAGAAGCTCAGTACTTC	CASSPQGEAQYF
TRBD1	TRBV29-1	TRBJ1-1	many	TGCAGCGTTGAATCATTTGGCAGGGGGCCAACTGAAGCTTTCTTT	CSVESFGRGPTEAFF
-	TRBV29-1	TRBJ2-7	many	TGCAGCGTTGCCGGGAACTCCTACGAGCAGTACTTC	CSVAGNSYEQYF
TRBD2	TRBV7-9	TRBJ2-2	many	TGTGCCAGGGGGACTAGCGGGAGATCGGGCACCGGGGAGCTGTTTTTT	CARGTSGRSGTGELFF
TRBD2	TRBV20-1	TRBJ2-1	medium-sized	TGCAGTGCTAGAGTAGCGGGAACCTCCTACAATGAGCAGTTCTTC	CSARVAGTSYNEQFF